The entry that follows covers one TCR beta chain sequence. The antigen it binds to is not known. Per-base quality was not reported, and no clone a single base away is much larger than it. The data belong to a study of blood T cells in healthy people across ages (dated by TCRdb to the mid-2010s). For the wider study: In model experiments, roughly one uniquely barcoded TCR beta cDNA molecule per two T cells was captured by template switching. For two donors (one aged 18 to 30 and one aged 80 or older), the study analyzed two additional independent replicas of 1 million unique cDNA reads from the same blood draw. To avoid experimental bias, donors of different ages were spread randomly across the sequencing lanes. Age-related changes in TCR beta repertoire diversity were measured in the study by deep sequencing normalized with unique cDNA molecular identifiers. Donors were grouped into four age groups: young (average about 15 years), middle-aged (roughly 37), aged (around 56) and long-lived (less than 85). Here is what the overall study found, with its caveats: Because the CMV infection status of the donors was unknown, age-related changes in expanded clonotypes may potentially have been confounded. A strong correlation was found between observed TCR beta diversity and the percentage of naive T cells measured by flow cytometry. As age increased, observed TCR beta diversity per million T cells dropped in a roughly linear way, and a significant reduction was already evident by age roughly 36. Total diversity estimates from one million sequenced T cells were considered lower bounds and underestimates. Compared with the aged group, more naive CD4+ T cells, fewer expanded clones and increased TCR diversity were shown by the long-lived group, suggesting age selection. Since profiling was done on bulk unsorted PBMCs, naive and antigen-experienced compartments could not be conclusively compared.

Library preparation was by 5' RACE. Data came from an Illumina HiSeq 2500. The second PCR ran for roughly 7 to 11 cycles and used a J-beta primer mix along with a sample-barcoded 5' primer. Each TCR beta cDNA molecule received a unique molecular identifier from a template-switch 5' adaptor carrying 12 random nucleotides. Each sample yielded at least 2.5 million CDR3-containing paired-end reads. First-strand cDNA synthesis was performed from all RNA using the Mint cDNA synthesis kit, with priming by a TRBC-specific oligonucleotide. Following uracil-DNA glycosylase treatment, a first 18-cycle PCR with universal primers M1SS and BC2_uni_R was performed on all cDNA. Under the source paper's analysis protocol: For normalization, 1 million high-quality reads were randomly selected from each sample, with every read carrying a distinct molecular identifier. Reads sharing molecular identifiers were discarded rather than binned into consensus sequences. MiTCR, set to a Q25 quality threshold and the strictest error-elimination algorithm, was used for CDR3 identification, clonotype clustering and error correction. A nonparametric unseen species model using Euler transformation provided a lower-bound estimate of total TCR beta diversity. TCRdb trimmed public reads at Q25 via fastp, called clones via MiXCR and kept in-frame beta chains. A single entry per CDR3 protein holds the most common genes and DNA from its merged rows. The V and J calls were determined by TCRdb, not by the authors. Recorded for this sample are almost 1 million distinct CDR3 sequences; roughly half of them occurred a single time. Over 20% of the sample rests with the top ten.

The donors were under 40 Caucasian individuals from Russia, aged 6 to 90 years, who were systemically healthy. Roughly 10 milliliters of peripheral blood were collected from each donor into EDTA-treated Vacutainer tubes. Ficoll-Paque density-gradient centrifugation was used to isolate PBMCs, with at least 7 million per sample. Total RNA, at least 6 micrograms per sample, was extracted from PBMCs with Trizol reagent. For every donor, flow cytometry on a PBMC aliquot measured the percentage of naive CD45RAhigh/CD27high T cells. Sequences SEHNR (CDR1) and FQNEAQ (CDR2) are obtained from the germline V gene (reference sequence). Here V drops 8 bases and J drops 7 bases, and the junction holds 5 bases not matched to any gene. The CDR3 contains 11 residues, cysteine and phenylalanine counted. The retained sequence is limited to the CDR3, 33 bases, with the frame set at the first base.

The V and J genes are TRBV7-9 and TRBJ2-7; 7 bases in the junction line up with TRBD2. Sequencing was performed on blood. The receptor's source is a woman aged 55 to 70 in good health. The CDR3 has the sequence CASWGGDEQYF. The base sequence is TGTGCCAGCTGGGGGGGGGATGAGCAGTACTTC.